These 4 T cell receptor beta chains were sequenced from one sample in a study of T cell responses to AZD1222 COVID-19 vaccine. Libraries were prepared by immunoSEQ multiplex PCR; TCRdb keeps only in-frame clonotypes and omits some of them. Among 90,000 to 120,000 clones listed, under 95% were seen once. This material consisted of peripheral blood, taken on day 0 of AZD1222 vaccination. The source is an adult in good health.

The CDR3: CARKTEGAGTEAFF. Here the CDR3 DNA reads TGCGCCAGGAAAACGGAGGGGGCTGGCACTGAAGCTTTCTTT. The chain joins TRBV10-1 to TRBJ1-1; 7 bases fit TRBD1. This CDR3 region has 14 residues. Germline CDR1 is WNHNN and CDR2 is SYGVQD (reference sequence). After removal of 9 bases from V and 4 bases from J, the junction contained 11 bases not matched to a gene.

The CDR3 DNA sequence: TGCGCCAGCAGCTTGGGGTCCAGTTGGGGGACAGATACGCAGTATTTT. This sequence encodes CASSLGSSWGTDTQYF. The chain employs TRBV5-1 and TRBJ2-3; D may be TRBD1 or TRBD2 (5 bases each). V lost 0 bases to trimming and J lost 3 bases, with 14 bases between them. The length of the CDR3 is 16 residues. The germline gives CDR1 SGHRS, CDR2 YFSETQ. Full variable domain (remainder filled in from reference TRBV5-1 and TRBJ2-3): KAGVTQTPRYLIKTRGQQVTLSCSPISGHRSVSWYQQTPGQGLQFLFEYFSETQRNKGNFPGRFSGRQFSNSRSEMNVSTLELGDSALYLCASSLGSSWGTDTQYFGPGTRLTVL.

The chain couples TRBV10-3 to TRBJ2-7; 7 nucleotides align to TRBD1. Losses at the gene ends were 10 bases for V and 5 bases for J; bases not matched to a gene: 14. Germline CDR1 ENHRY, CDR2 SYGVKD. The CDR3 contains 14 residues. In DNA, the CDR3 is TGTGCCACGGTTTCCGGGACAGTCTCTAACGAGCAGTACTTC. Translating gives CATVSGTVSNEQYF.

The V call is TRBV6-1, the J call TRBJ2-2; D is ambiguous. Between the trimmed V and J ends, which lost 1 base and 3 bases, there was a span of 9 bases. Germline assignment: CDR1 MNHNS and CDR2 SASEGT. The CDR3 loop spans 15 amino acids. The CDR3 is CASSEGDGDTGELFF. CDR3 coding DNA: TGTGCCAGCAGTGAAGGAGATGGCGACACCGGGGAGCTGTTTTTT.